This T cell receptor (beta chain) was sequenced in a study of T cell responses to AZD1222 COVID-19 vaccine. Generated by immunoSEQ multiplex PCR, the TCRdb table keeps only in-frame clones and is missing some. Here the sample spans around 150,000 clones, around 93% being singletons. The germline V gene has CDR1 MDHEN and CDR2 SYDVKM. This CDR3 has 12 residues. Deletions cut 2 bases from V and 8 bases from J, with 7 bases between. Source: peripheral blood, taken 28 days after the second AZD1222 dose. This sequence joins TRBV28 and TRBJ1-5; D is unclear. This TCR derives from an adult who received the AZD1222 COVID-19 vaccine. The CDR3 nucleotides are TGTGCCAGCAGTTTAATCGGTAAGCCCCAGCATTTT. As protein: CASSLIGKPQHF.